The clone carrying this T cell receptor (beta chain) was counted only a few times. Its antigen remains unknown. The data belong to a study of T-cell reconstitution after alpha-beta-depleted transplantation in children. A TCRbeta library incorporating unique molecular identifiers was prepared. MiXCR, run by TCRdb on the PCR reads, gives a single entry per CDR3 protein. The table has about 460,000 distinct CDR3 sequences, about an eighth seen once. Germline V gene lookup returns CDR1 SEHNR and CDR2 FQNEAQ (reference sequence). CDR3 length: 11 amino acids. V was trimmed by 1 base and J by 9 bases, leaving 4 bases between them. Study-wide results and caveats: Several hundred graft clones that had expanded were reportedly the source of alpha-beta T cells about two months after transplant. Day-60 TCRbeta diversity that was high in some patients was derived from surviving recipient T cells and thymic progenitors.

Source: PBMCs, mostly from graft donor cells, taken 180 days after TCRalphabeta/CD19-depleted stem cell transplant. The V and J genes are TRBV7-9 and TRBJ1-5; D is unclear. The receptor's source is a female patient between 2 and 10 years old who had a stem cell transplant for aplastic anemia, so the T cells may come from the graft donor. In DNA form, the CDR3 reads TGTGCCAGCAGCTTAGGGGGGCCCCAGCATTTT. Residues: CASSLGGPQHF.